The entry below gives a single T cell receptor beta chain sequence along with its context. Its target is not known. In the original workflow: A classifier of distant metastasis in papillary thyroid cancer was built from CDR3 differences (across clinicopathological groups). TCRdb re-processed the PCR reads through MiXCR. These V and J calls rely on TCRdb rather than the paper's analysis. The sample lists tens of thousands of clones; over 9.5% were seen once. Germline V gives CDR1 SGDLS, CDR2 YYNGEE. V gave up 0 bases and J gave up 2 bases, with 20 bases separating them. CDR3 size: 18 residues. This sample was taken from a study of metastatic and nonmetastatic thyroid tumors. As for the study in general: Repertoires were compared across blood and tumor or nodule tissue from malignant and benign thyroid patients.

No treatment of any kind had been given to any patient before thyroid surgery. Findings and limits, study-wide: It was reportedly found that TCR beta diversity was significantly higher in malignant thyroid tumors than in benign nodules, a difference seen in both blood and tumor samples.

Sequenced material: blood. This clonotype was sampled from a female donor with papillary thyroid cancer or a benign thyroid nodule (not recorded which). Some clones in this sample may be carry-over from other donors' samples. The chain combines TRBV9 with TRBJ2-5; D not resolved. The CDR3 sequence: CASSVAIGSSHRQETQYF. CDR3 coding DNA: TGTGCCAGCAGCGTAGCAATCGGCTCCTCCCATCGTCAAGAGACCCAGTACTTC.